Listed below are T cell receptor beta chains from one sample, sequenced in a study of T cell responses to AZD1222 COVID-19 vaccine. TCRdb's copy holds only in-frame clones and misses some; the assay was immunoSEQ multiplex PCR. The sample contains around 120,000 clones, roughly 91% of which appear only once. The sequencing here drew on peripheral blood, taken 28 days after the second AZD1222 dose. Receptors were obtained from an adult who received the AZD1222 COVID-19 vaccine. Both conserved end residues are part of each CDR3. The D gene is left open where the match is weak. The size of a clone is reported for some rows only, either as once, few or many, or as a class for expanded clones.

CDR3 length	J gene	clone size	D gene	V gene	CDR3 protein	CDR3 DNA
13	TRBJ1-2	.	.	TRBV25-1	CASSDEGGYGYTF	TGTGCCAGCAGTGATGAGGGCGGCTATGGCTACACCTTC
14	TRBJ2-7	.	TRBD1	TRBV4-2	CASSQGTGTYEQYF	TGTGCCAGCAGCCAAGGGACAGGAACCTACGAGCAGTACTTC
14	TRBJ1-1	.	.	TRBV4-2	CASSQDLTVTEAFF	TGTGCCAGCAGCCAAGATCTGACAGTCACTGAAGCTTTCTTT
15	TRBJ1-1	.	.	TRBV11-2	CASSLVLAGNTEAFF	TGTGCCAGCAGCTTAGTTCTTGCAGGGAACACTGAAGCTTTCTTT
13	TRBJ2-3	.	.	TRBV18	CASSPNGADTQYF	TGTGCCAGCTCACCAAATGGGGCAGATACGCAGTATTTT
14	TRBJ2-3	.	.	TRBV5-8	CASSFDPSTDTQYF	TGTGCCAGCAGCTTTGACCCGTCCACAGATACGCAGTATTTT
15	TRBJ1-1	once	TRBD1	TRBV6-1	CASSEIQGAGGEAFF	TGTGCCAGCAGTGAAATTCAGGGGGCCGGAGGGGAAGCTTTCTTT
13	TRBJ2-3	.	.	TRBV7-8	CASSRDSTDTQYF	TGTGCCAGCAGCCGGGACTCCACAGATACGCAGTATTTT
15	TRBJ2-3	.	.	TRBV10-2	CASSVISPRSDTQYF	TGCGCCAGCAGTGTGATCTCTCCGAGGTCAGATACGCAGTATTTT
15	TRBJ2-7	.	TRBD2	TRBV10-3	CAIRGGGTSSYEQYF	TGTGCCATCAGGGGCGGGGGGACGAGCTCCTACGAGCAGTACTTC
14	TRBJ1-4	once	.	TRBV6-5	CASSPGTANEKLFF	TGTGCCAGCAGTCCCGGGACTGCTAATGAAAAACTGTTTTTT
13	TRBJ2-7	.	.	TRBV7-2	CASSLGLGYEQYF	TGTGCCAGCAGCTTAGGTCTGGGTTACGAGCAGTACTTC
16	TRBJ2-5	.	TRBD2	TRBV9	CASSVATGGSQETQYF	TGTGCCAGCAGCGTAGCTACGGGCGGGAGTCAAGAGACCCAGTACTTC
14	TRBJ1-4	.	.	TRBV7-9	CASRKPTSNEKLFF	TGTGCCAGCAGAAAACCCACTAGTAATGAAAAACTGTTTTTT
15	TRBJ1-2	.	TRBD1	TRBV18	CASSLGTVANYGYTF	TGTGCCAGCTCACTAGGGACAGTCGCTAACTATGGCTACACCTTC
18	TRBJ2-1	once	.	TRBV27	CASSSLQGPRTPFNEQFF	TGTGCCAGCAGCTCCCTACAGGGTCCTAGAACCCCTTTCAATGAGCAGTTCTTC
17	TRBJ2-5	.	.	TRBV1	CTSSRLLVQRGQETQYF	TGCACCAGCAGCCGATTACTGGTCCAACGGGGACAAGAGACCCAGTACTTC
15	TRBJ1-4	.	TRBD1	TRBV11-2	CASSPWTGGNEKLFF	TGTGCCAGCAGCCCCTGGACAGGGGGTAATGAAAAACTGTTTTTT
15	TRBJ1-6	.	.	TRBV6-2/TRBV6-3	CASSYPGRVNSPLHF	TGTGCCAGCAGTTACCCGGGACGGGTAAATTCACCCCTCCACTTT
15	TRBJ2-3	.	.	TRBV5-1	CASRGGSSSTDTQYF	TGCGCCAGCAGAGGGGGGAGCTCTAGCACAGATACGCAGTATTTT
14	TRBJ2-3	.	.	TRBV6-5	CASAIRTVIDTQYF	TGTGCCAGCGCGATCAGGACTGTCATCGATACGCAGTATTTT
13	TRBJ2-4	.	.	TRBV6-5	CASTRRGGNIQYF	TGTGCCAGCACTAGAAGGGGGGGAAACATTCAGTACTTC
16	TRBJ2-2	.	TRBD1	TRBV14	CASRGAGTGHTGELFF	TGTGCCAGCAGGGGAGCCGGGACAGGGCACACCGGGGAGCTGTTTTTT
13	TRBJ1-1	.	.	TRBV25-1	CASSDDRRAEAFF	TGTGCCAGCAGTGACGACCGTAGGGCTGAAGCTTTCTTT
13	TRBJ2-3	.	.	TRBV5-4	CASSLVGTDTQYF	TGTGCCAGCAGCTTGGTGGGCACAGATACGCAGTATTTT
14	TRBJ2-3	.	.	TRBV10-3	CAISSISSTDTQYF	TGTGCCATAAGCAGCATATCTAGCACAGATACGCAGTATTTT
15	TRBJ1-1	once	.	TRBV27	CASSALGEANTEAFF	TGTGCCAGCAGCGCACTCGGGGAGGCGAACACTGAAGCTTTCTTT
12	TRBJ1-2	few	.	TRBV7-9	CASSGGGDGYTF	TGTGCCAGCAGCGGTGGTGGGGATGGCTACACCTTC
16	TRBJ1-2	.	TRBD1	TRBV7-9	CASSPTSTGGSNGYTF	TGTGCCAGCAGCCCAACCTCAACAGGGGGCAGTAATGGCTACACCTTC
16	TRBJ1-4	.	.	TRBV4-3	CASSQKGGLLGEKLFF	TGCGCCAGCAGCCAAAAGGGGGGGTTACTAGGGGAAAAACTGTTTTTT
14	TRBJ2-5	.	.	TRBV19	CASKEGDNQETQYF	TGTGCCAGTAAAGAGGGGGACAACCAAGAGACCCAGTACTTC
15	TRBJ1-5	.	.	TRBV7-9	CASSLAGGENQPQHF	TGTGCCAGCAGCTTAGCAGGAGGTGAGAATCAGCCCCAGCATTTT
14	TRBJ2-7	once	.	TRBV6-5	CASSYHAQGYEQYF	TGTGCCAGCAGTTACCATGCACAGGGCTACGAGCAGTACTTC
14	TRBJ2-5	.	.	TRBV11-3	CASSSLEGQETQYF	TGTGCCAGCAGCTCACTCGAGGGGCAAGAGACCCAGTACTTC
15	TRBJ1-3	.	.	TRBV9	CASSATGQGGNTIYF	TGTGCCAGCAGCGCCACAGGGCAGGGTGGAAACACCATATATTTT
16	TRBJ2-7	.	.	TRBV6-2/TRBV6-3	CASSYESLAPTYEQYF	TGTGCCAGCAGTTACGAGAGTCTAGCGCCGACCTACGAGCAGTACTTC
14	TRBJ2-2	.	.	TRBV2	CASKDGQNTGELFF	TGTGCCAGCAAGGACGGACAGAACACCGGGGAGCTGTTTTTT
13	TRBJ2-3	.	.	TRBV7-2	CASSLAYIDTQYF	TGTGCCAGCAGCTTAGCATATATAGATACGCAGTATTTT
15	TRBJ2-7	.	TRBD1	TRBV5-6	CASSNPGQGRFEQYF	TGTGCCAGCAGCAACCCGGGACAGGGAAGGTTCGAGCAGTACTTC
16	TRBJ1-2	.	.	TRBV19	CASQMVPRGANYGYTF	TGTGCCAGCCAGATGGTTCCCCGCGGAGCGAACTATGGCTACACCTTC
15	TRBJ2-5	.	TRBD2	TRBV3-1/TRBV3-2	CASSQLAGGRETQYF	TGTGCCAGCAGCCAACTAGCGGGAGGAAGAGAGACCCAGTACTTC
16	TRBJ1-4	.	.	TRBV28	CASRPPRGQVEEKLFF	TGTGCCAGCAGACCCCCCCGAGGCCAAGTAGAGGAAAAACTGTTTTTT
15	TRBJ1-1	.	TRBD1	TRBV5-1	CASSSDVGQGTEAFF	TGCGCCAGCAGCTCGGATGTGGGACAGGGCACTGAAGCTTTCTTT
17	TRBJ1-5	.	.	TRBV7-8	CASSLGAGPPTGQPQHF	TGTGCCAGCAGCTTAGGAGCAGGGCCCCCCACGGGCCAGCCCCAGCATTTT
14	TRBJ1-4	.	TRBD1	TRBV6-6	CASSTDRVNEKLFF	TGTGCCAGCAGTACAGACAGGGTAAATGAAAAACTGTTTTTT
15	TRBJ1-2	.	.	TRBV19	CASKAGAKSNYGYTF	TGTGCCAGTAAGGCAGGGGCCAAGTCCAACTATGGCTACACCTTC
11	TRBJ1-4	.	.	TRBV15	CATGSNEKLFF	TGTGCCACCGGGAGCAATGAAAAACTGTTTTTT
14	TRBJ2-7	.	.	TRBV9	CASSVGGEDNEQYF	TGTGCCAGCAGCGTAGGCGGGGAGGACAACGAGCAGTACTTC
14	TRBJ2-7	.	TRBD2	TRBV5-1	CASSLGEGPYEQYF	TGCGCCAGCAGTTTAGGGGAGGGACCCTACGAGCAGTACTTC
17	TRBJ2-2	.	.	TRBV7-6	CASSLAPGVRGTGELFF	TGTGCCAGCAGCTTAGCCCCGGGAGTCAGAGGGACCGGGGAGCTGTTTTTT
16	TRBJ1-1	once	.	TRBV7-9	CASSLGVDRLNTEAFF	TGTGCCAGCAGCTTAGGGGTCGACAGGTTGAACACTGAAGCTTTCTTT
12	TRBJ1-2	.	TRBD1	TRBV6-6	CASLQGADGYTF	TGTGCCAGCCTACAGGGGGCGGATGGCTACACCTTC
19	TRBJ2-1	.	.	TRBV7-9	CASSVRSDYRQRTYNEQFF	TGTGCCAGCAGCGTTAGATCAGACTATAGACAGAGGACCTACAATGAGCAGTTCTTC
14	TRBJ2-3	.	.	TRBV25-1	CASSPAGATDTQYF	TGTGCCAGCAGTCCGGCGGGGGCGACAGATACGCAGTATTTT